The 29 T cell receptor beta chains below were found in one sample sequenced in a study of response to subunit inactivated influenza vaccine. A single record per CDR3 protein comes from TCRdb applying MiXCR to the RT-PCR reads. The sample holds around 190,000 distinct CDR3 sequences; around 15% are singletons and the top ten take about 26%. The sequencing used CD8+ T cells sorted from PBMCs, collected less than 6 days after vaccination. The receptors shown here come from a man in his fifties who received an inactivated influenza vaccine.

There are a few counts of this clonotype. CDR3 region: CASSFGSTGELFF. The CDR3 region has the DNA TGTGCCAGCAGTTTCGGGAGCACCGGGGAGCTGTTTTTT. The rearrangement joins TRBV6-5 to TRBJ2-2; weak D call: TRBD2 (6 bases). The length of the CDR3 is 13 residues. The V end was cut by 4 bases, the J end by 4 bases, with 7 bases between. Germline CDR1 MNHEY, CDR2 SVGAGI.

This clonotype turned up a few times. The chain links TRBV29-1 to TRBJ2-3; maybe TRBD1 (8 bases). The V end was cut by 2 bases, the J end by 2 bases, with 14 bases between. CDR3 length: 15 residues. Looked up from germline, CDR1 is SQVTM and CDR2 is ANQGSEA. The CDR3 DNA sequence: TGCAGCGTTGAACCAACAGGGGGGGTCACAGATACGCAGTATTTT. Translated: CSVEPTGGVTDTQYF.

This clonotype has only a few counts. The CDR3 here is CASSFGEHSYEQYF. CDR3 in DNA: TGCGCCAGCAGCTTCGGCGAACACTCCTACGAGCAGTACTTC. The chain combines TRBV5-1 with TRBJ2-7; D gene uncertain. Trimming shortened V by 2 bases and J by 0 bases, and 9 bases separated the two germline ends. Germline CDR1 reads SGHRS; CDR2 reads YFSETQ. The CDR3 has 14 residues.

The chain combines TRBV12-3 or TRBV12-4 with TRBJ2-7; a weak D match, TRBD1 (6 bases). This CDR3 is built from 18 residues. The ends were cut back, 4 bases at V and 1 base at J, with 23 bases in the middle. The CDR3 DNA sequence: TGTGCCAGCAGTTCCTTTGCCGGGACAAACTACCCATCCTACGAGCAGTACTTC. As protein: CASSSFAGTNYPSYEQYF.

This clonotype was counted between two and nine times. The chain is built from TRBV7-9 and TRBJ2-5, with D possibly being TRBD2 (6 bases). V was clipped by 5 bases and J by 5 bases, with 21 bases between them. Germline CDR1 and CDR2: SEHNR and FQNEAQ (reference sequence). This CDR3 is built from 16 residues. CDR3 sequence: CASSTPWMGGEETQYF. CDR3 DNA sequence: TGTGCCAGCAGCACACCATGGATGGGGGGAGAGGAGACCCAGTACTTC.

This clonotype showed up just a few times. The chain couples TRBV29-1 to TRBJ2-7; 8 bases fit TRBD2. Trimming removed 0 bases from V and 0 bases from J; junction bases left unmatched: 19. Germline V CDR1 and CDR2: SQVTM, ANQGSEA. This CDR3 comprises 20 residues. CDR3 DNA: TGCAGCGTTGAAGATCAGGGTCGGGGGGGGACCTGGGACACCTCCTACGAGCAGTACTTC. This codes for CSVEDQGRGGTWDTSYEQYF.

V usage is TRBV4-3 and J usage is TRBJ2-1; TRBD1 matches at 9 bases. Germline-derived CDR1 and CDR2 are LGHNA and YSLEER. V lost 4 bases to trimming and J lost 8 bases; unmatched junction nucleotides: 12. This CDR3 has 16 amino acids. The DNA for the CDR3 is TGCGCCAGCAGCCCACTGGACAGGGGTTCCCTCGATGAGCAGTTCTTC. Translating it yields CASSPLDRGSLDEQFF.

The chain carries TRBV15 and TRBJ2-3; D is tentatively TRBD1 or TRBD2 (6 bases each). Germline V gives CDR1 LNHNV, CDR2 YYDKDF (reference sequence). The length of the CDR3 is 15 residues. Trimming pared 1 base from V and 2 bases from J, leaving 10 bases between. CDR3 sequence reads: CATSRGGAFTDTQYF. The DNA of the CDR3 is TGTGCCACCAGCAGAGGGGGGGCGTTCACAGATACGCAGTATTTT.

The chain links TRBV7-9 to TRBJ2-3; tentative D call: TRBD2 (6 bases). V gave up 2 bases and J gave up 5 bases, with 17 bases separating them. CDR3 length: 16 residues. CDR1 SEHNR and CDR2 FQNEAQ come from the germline V gene (reference sequence). The CDR3 nucleotides read TGTGCCAGCAGCTTATCGCAGCTTCGAGCGGGAGATACGCAGTATTTT. Protein product: CASSLSQLRAGDTQYF.

The V gene is TRBV2, the J gene TRBJ2-2; the D gene could be TRBD1 or TRBD2 (5 bases each). CDR1 and CDR2 from the germline V gene are SNHLY and FYNNEI. V lost 8 bases, J lost 0 bases, and 10 bases lay in between. The CDR3 totals 14 residues. The CDR3 region is CASWGTTNTGELFF. Here the CDR3 DNA reads TGTGCCAGCTGGGGGACGACGAACACCGGGGAGCTGTTTTTT.

The chain combines TRBV5-6 with TRBJ2-1, with 12 bases fitting TRBD2. Looked up from germline, CDR1 is SGHDT and CDR2 is YYEEEE. Trimming at V came to 1 base and at J to 6 bases, leaving 5 bases not matched to a gene. This CDR3 region has 16 residues. The CDR3 reads CASSLTLAGGRNEQFF. For the CDR3, the DNA is TGTGCCAGCAGCTTGACCCTAGCGGGGGGGCGCAATGAGCAGTTCTTC.

This clonotype has only a few counts. CDR3 DNA sequence: TGCAGCGTTTGGGCCACCGGGATCCAGGGTGGCGGGGAGCTGTTTTTT. It is translated as CSVWATGIQGGGELFF. The chain has TRBV29-1 and TRBJ2-2; D could derive from TRBD1 or TRBD2 (5 bases each). This CDR3 spans 16 amino acids. Germline assignment: CDR1 SQVTM and CDR2 ANQGSEA. The V end lost 5 bases, the J end lost 7 bases, and 23 bases lay between the germline ends.

Comments on this clonotype: A read error may account for a junction end that differs from germline. The chain joins TRBV7-2 to TRBJ2-5; 7 bases fit TRBD1. The CDR3 runs to 13 residues. From germline, CDR1 is SGHTA and CDR2 FQGNSA. CDR3 bases: TGTGCCAGCAGCTTAATCATCCGGGACAGCGTTAACTTC. This gives the protein CASSLIIRDSVNF. Full variable domain (rest looked up from reference TRBV7-2 and TRBJ2-5): GAGVSQSPSNKVTEKGKDVELRCDPISGHTALYWYRQSLGQGLEFLIYFQGNSAPDKSGLPSDRFSAERTGGSVSTLTIQRTQQEDSAVYLCASSLIIRDSVNFGPGTRLLVL.

This clonotype was counted a few times. The gene calls are TRBV6-2 or TRBV6-3 and TRBJ2-7; D remains unclear. Germline loops: CDR1 MNHEY, CDR2 SVGEGT. This CDR3 spans 14 amino acids. Between the trimmed V and J ends, which lost 2 bases and 0 bases, there was a span of 8 bases. This chain's CDR3 is CASSYLVGSYEQYF. The CDR3 DNA reads as TGTGCCAGCAGTTACCTCGTCGGCTCCTACGAGCAGTACTTC.

A few counts support this clonotype. This chain links TRBV5-5 with TRBJ1-2, with D hard to call. The CDR3 is 14 residues long. Trimming pared 4 bases from V and 3 bases from J, leaving 13 bases between. Germline V gives CDR1 SGHKS, CDR2 YYEKEE (reference sequence). The CDR3 loop reads CASSHITDDYGYTF. The CDR3 coding sequence is TGTGCCAGCAGCCACATAACAGATGACTATGGCTACACCTTC.

The V and J genes are TRBV7-2 and TRBJ2-7; 9 nucleotides line up with TRBD1. The CDR3 covers 14 residues. With V trimmed by 4 bases and J by 3 bases, 4 bases remained unmatched. Per germline, CDR1 SGHTA and CDR2 FQGNSA. CDR3 loop: CASSYGTGFYEQYF. In DNA form, the CDR3 reads TGTGCCAGCAGCTACGGGACAGGGTTCTACGAGCAGTACTTC.

This clonotype has at least ten counts. The chain couples TRBV12-3 or TRBV12-4 to TRBJ1-1; D is unresolved. The germline V and J ends were trimmed by 6 bases and 0 bases, with 8 bases remaining between them. CDR3 length: 13 amino acids. The CDR3 protein is CASRPELNTEAFF. The CDR3 bases are TGTGCCAGCAGACCAGAACTGAACACTGAAGCTTTCTTT.

The gene calls are TRBV28 and TRBJ1-1; D call uncertain. Germline V lookup: CDR1 MDHEN, CDR2 SYDVKM. V lost 3 bases and J 6 bases, leaving 14 bases between the germline ends. CDR3 length: 14 amino acids. The CDR3 bases are TGTGCCAGCAGTTTGGATAGAGAGGTCGCTGAAGCTTTCTTT. Translation: CASSLDREVAEAFF.

Concerning this clonotype: Compared with germline, one end of the junction differs, possibly owing to a read error. This rearrangement joins TRBV20-1 to TRBJ2-3; D uncertain. CDR1 and CDR2 (germline): DFQATT, SNEGSKA (reference sequence). The CDR3 runs 11 residues. The CDR3 DNA is TGCAGTGCAAGAGCTTCAGATACGCAGTATTTT. Protein: CSARASDTQYF.

This clonotype was counted a few times. J is TRBJ2-2 and V is TRBV18; 7 bases map to TRBD1. The V gene end was trimmed by 2 bases and the J gene end by 0 bases; junction bases not matched to a gene: 3. Germline CDR1 is KGHSH and CDR2 is LQKENI. The CDR3 loop spans 16 amino acids. Here the CDR3 reads CASSPYRGPNTGELFF. CDR3 in DNA: TGTGCCAGCTCACCATACAGGGGACCGAACACCGGGGAGCTGTTTTTT.

The rearrangement links TRBV7-9 to TRBJ2-1, with TRBD1 matching over 9 bases. Germline values: CDR1 SEHNR, CDR2 FQNEAQ (reference sequence). The ends lost 8 bases at V and 4 bases at J; junction bases unmatched: 6. The CDR3 totals 14 residues. The CDR3 coding sequence is TGTGCCAGCGATACCGGGACAGGGTACAATGAGCAGTTCTTC. Amino acid sequence: CASDTGTGYNEQFF.

This chain links TRBV28 with TRBJ2-7; 10 bases map to TRBD2. J was trimmed by 5 bases and V by 5 bases; bases with no gene match: 15. The germline V gene encodes CDR1 MDHEN and CDR2 SYDVKM. CDR3 length equals 17 residues. The CDR3 nucleotides read TGTGCCAGCAGTGCGGGACCGCCGGGGACTAGCGTCGACGAGCAGTACTTC. It is translated as CASSAGPPGTSVDEQYF.

With regard to this clonotype: Germline is not matched at one junction end, which may reflect a read error. This sequence joins TRBV7-9 and TRBJ1-4, with D hard to call. The CDR3 is 14 amino acids. The V gene's germline CDR1 is SEHNR and CDR2 FQNEAQ (reference sequence). The CDR3 DNA sequence: TGTGCCAGCAGCTTAACGGCAACTAATGTAAAACTGTTTTTT. It encodes CASSLTATNVKLFF.

The CDR3 nucleotides read TGTGCCACCAGCAGAGCTAGTGGGGGGGGCACAGATACGCAGTATTTT. As protein: CATSRASGGGTDTQYF. The chain couples TRBV15 to TRBJ2-3, with 7 bases fitting TRBD2. The CDR3 totals 16 residues. Germline V lookup: CDR1 LNHNV, CDR2 YYDKDF (reference sequence). J lost 1 base, V lost 1 base, and 5 bases had no gene match.

This clonotype appeared a few times. The chain couples TRBV5-1 to TRBJ2-2; 8 bases are shared with TRBD1. V was pared by 3 bases and J by 5 bases, with 6 bases of the junction left unmatched. This CDR3 is 15 amino acids long. Germline assignment: CDR1 SGHRS and CDR2 YFSETQ. This CDR3 reads CASSYPGGKTGELFF. CDR3 DNA: TGCGCCAGCAGCTACCCAGGGGGCAAGACCGGGGAGCTGTTTTTT.

This chain links TRBV4-3 with TRBJ2-5; 8 bases align to TRBD2. The germline CDR1 and CDR2 sequences are LGHNA and YSLEER. With V trimmed by 0 bases and J by 1 base, 10 bases remained unmatched. The CDR3 covers 18 residues. This CDR3 is CASSQDSPSGGPQETQYF. In DNA, the CDR3 is TGCGCCAGCAGCCAAGATTCGCCGAGCGGGGGCCCCCAAGAGACCCAGTACTTC.

The V gene is TRBV27, the J gene TRBJ2-7; possible D gene TRBD1, 6 bases. This CDR3 is 14 amino acids long. Trimming took off 2 bases at V and 3 bases at J, with 11 bases between the two ends. The germline V gene has CDR1 MNHEY and CDR2 SMNVEV (reference sequence). The CDR3: CASSLKGQVYEQYF. The CDR3 DNA is TGTGCCAGCAGTTTAAAGGGACAAGTCTACGAGCAGTACTTC.

This clonotype has only one observation. This sequence joins TRBV27 and TRBJ2-7, with 11 bases that match TRBD1. This CDR3 spans 17 amino acids. CDR1 is MNHEY and CDR2 is SMNVEV in the germline V gene (reference sequence). V lost 8 bases to trimming and J lost 2 bases; unmatched junction nucleotides: 14. The CDR3 DNA sequence: TGTGCCAGCCGTCTGCCGGGACAGGGGGGGGAAGCCTACGAGCAGTACTTC. This codes for CASRLPGQGGEAYEQYF.

The gene calls are TRBV28 and TRBJ1-1, with D possibly being TRBD1 (5 bases). The germline V and J ends were trimmed by 6 bases and 0 bases, with 11 bases remaining between them. Germline CDR1 MDHEN, CDR2 SYDVKM. This CDR3 has 14 amino acids. The CDR3 coding sequence is TGTGCCAGCAGCTGGGGACGCCTGAACACTGAAGCTTTCTTT. It translates to CASSWGRLNTEAFF.